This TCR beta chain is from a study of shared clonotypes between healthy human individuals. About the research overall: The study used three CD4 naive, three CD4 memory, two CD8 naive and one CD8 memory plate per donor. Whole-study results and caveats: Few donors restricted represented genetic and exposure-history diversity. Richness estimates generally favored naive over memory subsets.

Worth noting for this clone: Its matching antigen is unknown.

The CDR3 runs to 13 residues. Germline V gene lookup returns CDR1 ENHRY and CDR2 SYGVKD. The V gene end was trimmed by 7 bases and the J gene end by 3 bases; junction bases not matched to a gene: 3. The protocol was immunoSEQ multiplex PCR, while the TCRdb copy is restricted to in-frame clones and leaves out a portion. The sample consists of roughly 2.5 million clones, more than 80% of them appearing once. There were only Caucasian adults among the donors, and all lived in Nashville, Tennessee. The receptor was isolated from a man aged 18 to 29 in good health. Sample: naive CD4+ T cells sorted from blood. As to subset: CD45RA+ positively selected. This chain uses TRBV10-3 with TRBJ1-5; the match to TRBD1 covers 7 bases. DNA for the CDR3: TGTGCCATCAACAGGGGAATCAATCAGCCCCAGCATTTT. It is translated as CAINRGINQPQHF.